The 27 T cell receptor beta chains listed next were all sequenced from one sample in a study of graft-versus-host responses after intestinal transplantation. Clones were sequenced by immunoSEQ multiplex PCR, and TCRdb holds only the in-frame ones, with some missing. Counted here are roughly 89,000 clones, 90% to 95% occurring once; the ten biggest clones make up more than 0.075%. These receptors' antigens are unknown. The sequencing used unstimulated CD4+ T cells sorted from spleen or lymph node cells, collected before intestinal transplant. These receptors came from a human donor who received an intestinal transplant.

The CDR3 coding sequence is TGTGCCAGCAGTCCCAGCGGGGCCCGGACCCAGTACTTC. Protein: CASSPSGARTQYF. The rearrangement uses TRBV27 and TRBJ2-5; TRBD2 aligns across 7 bases. V shed 5 bases, J shed 7 bases, and the junction held 7 bases outside the gene matches. Germline CDR1 MNHEY, CDR2 SMNVEV (reference sequence). The CDR3 runs 13 residues.

The chain links TRBV7-2 to TRBJ1-2; D not resolved. The CDR3 has 15 amino acids. The V end was cut by 2 bases, the J end by 0 bases, with 10 bases between. The germline V gene has CDR1 SGHTA and CDR2 FQGNSA. The CDR3 sequence: CASSLHGMTNYGYTF. The CDR3 DNA is TGTGCCAGCAGCTTACACGGTATGACTAACTATGGCTACACCTTC.

The V gene is TRBV7-8, the J gene TRBJ1-5; D is possibly TRBD1 (5 bases). In germline, CDR1 is SGHVS, CDR2 FQNEAQ. The CDR3 contains 13 residues. Trimming took 8 bases from V and 7 from J, leaving 15 bases between them. The chain's CDR3 is CASSGHQGQPQHF. DNA of the CDR3: TGTGCCAGCTCTGGACACCAAGGGCAGCCCCAGCATTTT.

This clone came up a few times. The J gene is TRBJ1-6, the V gene TRBV10-2; D gene ambiguous. Germline lookup yields CDR1 WSHSY and CDR2 SAAADI. The CDR3 runs 17 residues. Trimming took 2 bases from V and 7 from J, leaving 18 bases between them. This CDR3 reads CASSEPRGRVQNSPLHF. CDR3 bases: TGCGCCAGCAGTGAGCCACGTGGGAGGGTTCAAAATTCACCCCTCCACTTT.

The chain links TRBV5-3 to TRBJ2-2; 9 nucleotides align to TRBD1. TRBV5-3 is flagged as an ORF with uncertain function. CDR3 length: 15 amino acids. The J segment lost 6 bases and the V segment lost 4 bases, leaving 7 bases of the junction unmatched. The CDR3 protein is CARSTLGQGPGELFF. CDR3 coding DNA: TGTGCCAGAAGCACACTGGGACAGGGTCCCGGGGAGCTGTTTTTT.

The chain employs TRBV18 and TRBJ1-3; no clear D gene. Trimming left V 3 bases short and J 0 bases short, with 12 bases between. This CDR3 contains 16 residues. In germline, CDR1 is KGHSH, CDR2 LQKENI. The CDR3 spells CASSPTSDTSGNTIYF. CDR3 nucleotides: TGTGCCAGCTCACCTACGTCAGATACCTCTGGAAACACCATATATTTT. The whole variable domain, filled in from reference TRBV18 and TRBJ1-3, reads NAGVMQNPRHLVRRRGQEARLRCSPMKGHSHVYWYRQLPEEGLKFMVYLQKENIIDESGMPKERFSAEFPKEGPSILRIQQVVRGDSAAYFCASSPTSDTSGNTIYFGEGSWLTVV.

The chain employs TRBV11-2 and TRBJ1-1; D is undetermined. CDR3 length equals 14 residues. Germline V gene sequence: CDR1 SGHAT, CDR2 FQNNGV. Trimming shortened V by 3 bases and J by 4 bases, and 12 bases separated the two germline ends. This chain's CDR3 is CASSFFNTGTEAFF. CDR3 bases: TGTGCCAGCAGCTTTTTTAATACTGGCACTGAAGCTTTCTTT. Based on the CDR3 plus reference TRBV11-2 and TRBJ1-1, the full variable domain is EAGVAQSPRYKIIEKRQSVAFWCNPISGHATLYWYQQILGQGPKLLIQFQNNGVVDDSQLPKDRFSAERLKGVDSTLKIQPAKLEDSAVYLCASSFFNTGTEAFFGQGTRLTVV.

The rearrangement uses TRBV2 and TRBJ1-1; TRBD1 agrees at 8 bases. With 6 bases clipped from V and 8 bases from J, the junction kept 5 bases outside the gene matches. Germline lookup yields CDR1 SNHLY and CDR2 FYNNEI. The CDR3 extends over 12 amino acids. CDR3 sequence: CASRRDRREAFF. The DNA for the CDR3 is TGTGCCAGCAGACGGGACAGGAGGGAAGCTTTCTTT.

This chain connects TRBV30 to TRBJ1-2; TRBD1 is a possible D gene (5 bases). This CDR3 has 16 residues. Trimming took 2 bases from V and 4 from J, leaving 20 bases between them. Germline values: CDR1 GTSNPN, CDR2 SVGIG (reference sequence). The CDR3 DNA reads TGTGCCTGGAGTTGGGGGGGAAAAGGGGCACTCTATGGCTACACCTTC. It codes for CAWSWGGKGALYGYTF.

The chain has TRBV30 and TRBJ1-1, with TRBD1 identical over 7 bases. The CDR3 spans 13 residues. CDR1 is GTSNPN and CDR2 is SVGIG in the germline V gene (reference sequence). V lost 5 bases, J lost 0 bases, and 3 bases stayed unmatched. This chain's CDR3 is CAWGGQLNTEAFF. CDR3 coding DNA: TGTGCCTGGGGGGGACAGCTGAACACTGAAGCTTTCTTT.

This clone was detected a few times. V usage is TRBV19 and J usage is TRBJ2-3; no reliable D call. The V gene's germline CDR1 is LNHDA and CDR2 SQIVND (reference sequence). V gave up 2 bases and J gave up 2 bases, with 5 bases separating them. This CDR3 is 13 amino acids long. The CDR3 DNA follows: TGTGCCAGTAGTATAAGCTACACAGATACGCAGTATTTT. This encodes CASSISYTDTQYF.

The J gene is TRBJ2-1, the V gene TRBV4-1; the match to TRBD2 covers 9 bases. V shed 1 base, J shed 1 base, and the junction held 5 bases outside the gene matches. This CDR3 spans 17 amino acids. Looked up from germline, CDR1 is MGHRA and CDR2 is YSYEKL. CDR3 protein: CASSQALAGLSYNEQFF. The CDR3 nucleotides are TGCGCCAGCAGCCAAGCCCTAGCGGGGCTTTCCTACAATGAGCAGTTCTTC.

V and J are TRBV7-2 and TRBJ2-3; the match to TRBD2 covers 7 bases. Germline CDR1 SGHTA, CDR2 FQGNSA. Unmatched junction bases numbered 7, after V lost 2 bases and J lost 2 bases. This CDR3 contains 16 residues. CDR3 in amino acids: CASSLSQRGYTDTQYF. The CDR3 bases are TGTGCCAGCAGCTTATCCCAGCGGGGCTACACAGATACGCAGTATTTT.

The V call is TRBV19, the J call TRBJ1-2, with 9 nucleotides matching TRBD1. The CDR3 is 16 amino acids. V shed 3 bases and J 4 bases; nucleotides not matched to a gene: 9. Germline lookup yields CDR1 LNHDA and CDR2 SQIVND (reference sequence). In DNA form, the CDR3 reads TGTGCCAGTAGTATTGACGCCGGGACAGGGATCTATGGCTACACCTTC. This encodes CASSIDAGTGIYGYTF.

The rearrangement uses TRBV6-6 and TRBJ2-3; 7 nucleotides agree with TRBD2. CDR1 and CDR2 (germline): MNHNY, SVGAGI (reference sequence). J gave up 2 bases and V 4 bases, and 6 bases lay outside the gene matches. CDR3 length: 15 amino acids. The CDR3 DNA sequence: TGTGCCAGCAGTTTCCCTAGCGGAACCACAGATACGCAGTATTTT. It yields the protein CASSFPSGTTDTQYF.

The V gene is TRBV7-2, the J gene TRBJ2-1, with TRBD1 identical over 8 bases. The CDR3 has 14 residues. From germline, CDR1 is SGHTA and CDR2 FQGNSA. V gave up 2 bases and J gave up 4 bases; unmatched junction bases: 1. The CDR3 reads CASSLQGAYNEQFF. CDR3 bases: TGTGCCAGCAGCTTACAGGGGGCGTACAATGAGCAGTTCTTC. The complete variable domain, with remaining parts taken from reference TRBV7-2 and TRBJ2-1, reads GAGVSQSPSNKVTEKGKDVELRCDPISGHTALYWYRQSLGQGLEFLIYFQGNSAPDKSGLPSDRFSAERTGGSVSTLTIQRTQQEDSAVYLCASSLQGAYNEQFFGPGTRLTVL.

The rearrangement uses TRBV7-8 and TRBJ2-7; 9 nucleotides line up with TRBD1. This CDR3 has 16 amino acids. The V and J ends lost 5 bases and 5 bases, in that order; junction bases with no gene match: 13. CDR1 and CDR2 (germline): SGHVS, FQNEAQ. The CDR3 loop reads CASSRLIGTGKDEQYF. The CDR3 nucleotides read TGTGCCAGCAGCCGCCTGATAGGGACAGGGAAGGACGAGCAGTACTTC.

This rearrangement joins TRBV7-9 to TRBJ2-7; tentative D call: TRBD1 (8 bases). Germline values: CDR1 SEHNR, CDR2 FQNEAQ (reference sequence). The CDR3 has 13 residues. The germline V and J ends were trimmed by 3 bases and 6 bases, with 12 bases remaining between them. The CDR3 region has the DNA TGTGCCAGCAGCTTGGACAGGGAGGGCGAGCAGTACTTC. This translates into CASSLDREGEQYF.

This clone was seen just once. The chain combines TRBV19 with TRBJ2-7, with 9 nucleotides matching TRBD1. The V gene end was trimmed by 4 bases and the J gene end by 4 bases; junction bases not matched to a gene: 5. Germline V gene sequence: CDR1 LNHDA, CDR2 SQIVND (reference sequence). The CDR3 length is 14 residues. CDR3 coding DNA: TGTGCCAGTAGTACCGGACAGGGGCCGTACGAGCAGTACTTC. It encodes CASSTGQGPYEQYF.

V gene TRBV5-6 combines with J gene TRBJ1-5, with a weak D call TRBD1 (5 bases). CDR1 and CDR2 from the germline V gene are SGHDT and YYEEEE. Trimming left V 3 bases short and J 4 bases short, with 11 bases between. The CDR3 sequence is 14 residues long. CDR3 region: CASSSTGGNQPQHF. The CDR3 nucleotides are TGTGCCAGCAGCTCTACGGGGGGTAATCAGCCCCAGCATTTT.

V and J are TRBV19 and TRBJ1-6; maybe TRBD1 (6 bases). V lost 5 bases to trimming and J lost 9 bases, with 20 bases between them. The CDR3 has 16 residues. CDR1 and CDR2 (germline): LNHDA, SQIVND (reference sequence). CDR3 region: CASSPTYRERGSPLHF. The DNA of the CDR3 is TGTGCCAGTAGTCCAACGTACAGGGAAAGGGGTTCACCCCTCCACTTT.

The count of this clone is one. A junction end diverges from the germline sequence, so it may reflect a read error. The chain combines TRBV7-9 with TRBJ1-1; D unclear. Looked up from germline, CDR1 is SEHNR and CDR2 is FQNEAQ (reference sequence). The CDR3 has 9 residues. In DNA form, the CDR3 reads TGTGCCAGCAGCCACCTCGAGAGTTTT. It encodes CASSHLESF. Using reference TRBV7-9 and TRBJ1-1 for the parts outside the CDR3, the full variable domain is DTGVSQNPRHKITKRGQNVTFRCDPISEHNRLYWYRQTLGQGPEFLTYFQNEAQLEKSRLLSDRFSAERPKGSFSTLEIQRTEQGDSAMYLCASSHLESFGQGTRLTVV.

The rearrangement uses TRBV6-1 and TRBJ1-6; the D is unclear. The CDR3 covers 15 residues. The V gene lost 2 bases and the J gene lost 5 bases, with 10 bases spanning the gap. Germline values: CDR1 MNHNS, CDR2 SASEGT. In DNA form, the CDR3 reads TGTGCCAGCAGTGAAAGAGGCAGAAATAATTCACCCCTCCACTTT. Translated: CASSERGRNNSPLHF.

The chain employs TRBV19 and TRBJ2-7, with D possibly being TRBD2 (7 bases). V dropped 1 base and J dropped 2 bases, with 12 bases sitting between them. This CDR3 has 15 residues. Germline assignment: CDR1 LNHDA and CDR2 SQIVND (reference sequence). CDR3 amino acids: CASSIGGGQPYEQYF. The CDR3 DNA reads as TGTGCCAGTAGTATAGGGGGGGGGCAACCCTACGAGCAGTACTTC.

The chain combines TRBV7-2 with TRBJ2-3; TRBD1 matches at 10 bases. Germline values: CDR1 SGHTA, CDR2 FQGNSA. The CDR3 length is 17 residues. After removal of 4 bases from V and 8 bases from J, the junction contained 15 bases not matched to a gene. The CDR3 DNA reads TGTGCCAGCAGCTCAAGACAGGGGGCAAGTCCGCAGGGTACGCAGTATTTT. Protein sequence: CASSSRQGASPQGTQYF.

This chain links TRBV11-2 with TRBJ1-3; 8 nucleotides line up with TRBD1. The CDR3 has 13 residues. The germline CDR1 and CDR2 sequences are SGHAT and FQNNGV. J was trimmed by 12 bases and V by 2 bases; bases with no gene match: 6. DNA for the CDR3: TGTGCCAGCAGCTTACTTCTACAGGGGGGCATATATTTT. Translation: CASSLLLQGGIYF.

The gene calls are TRBV30 and TRBJ2-2, with D perhaps TRBD2 (5 bases). Germline V gene data show CDR1 as GTSNPN and CDR2 as SVGIG (reference sequence). There are 15 residues in the CDR3. V lost 4 bases, J lost 5 bases, and 17 bases lay in between. CDR3 coding DNA: TGTGCCTGGAAACCGGACGAGGGCAGAACCGGGGAGCTGTTTTTT. Amino acid sequence: CAWKPDEGRTGELFF. Full variable domain (missing parts from reference TRBV30 and TRBJ2-2): SQTIHQWPATLVQPVGSPLSLECTVEGTSNPNLYWYRQAAGRGLQLLFYSVGIGQISSEVPQNLSASRPQDRQFILSSKKLLLSDSGFYLCAWKPDEGRTGELFFGEGSRLTVL.